The 27 T cell receptor beta chains in this list originate from one sample, sequenced in a study of blood T cell repertoires in COVID-19 (dated by TCRdb to about 2020). Libraries were built with the immunoSEQ multiplex PCR assay. TCRdb limited this immuneACCESS table to in-frame rearrangements with V and J called. A share of clones is missing; checked studies link under half to unresolved V genes, and the rest is unexplained. The sample includes about 190,000 clones, with under 80% observed a single time. Of the sample, roughly 14% is held by the ten largest clones. The sequenced sample was peripheral blood. These receptors were taken from a man between 50 and 59 years old who had recovered from COVID-19.

The chain couples TRBV13 to TRBJ2-7, with 7 bases lining up with TRBD2. The CDR3 spans 15 residues. Germline V lookup: CDR1 PRHDT, CDR2 FYEKMQ (reference sequence). V was pared by 3 bases and J by 3 bases, with 8 bases of the junction left unmatched. CDR3 protein: CASSFGGTPFYEQYF. The CDR3 DNA reads as TGTGCCAGCAGCTTCGGGGGGACGCCCTTCTACGAGCAGTACTTC. Full variable domain (outside the CDR3, taken from reference TRBV13 and TRBJ2-7): AAGVIQSPRHLIKEKRETATLKCYPIPRHDTVYWYQQGPGQDPQFLISFYEKMQSDKGSIPDRFSAQQFSDYHSELNMSSLELGDSALYFCASSFGGTPFYEQYFGPGTRLTVT.

The V call is TRBV28, the J call TRBJ1-3; tentatively, D is TRBD1 (6 bases). The V and J ends lost 3 bases and 8 bases respectively, with 20 bases between them. CDR1 MDHEN and CDR2 SYDVKM come from the germline V gene. The CDR3 extends over 16 amino acids. The CDR3 DNA reads as TGTGCCAGCAGTTTTTATTTCGGGCAGGGGAGGGACACCATATATTTT. Amino acids: CASSFYFGQGRDTIYF. The full variable domain, with the rest looked up from reference TRBV28 and TRBJ1-3, is DVKVTQSSRYLVKRTGEKVFLECVQDMDHENMFWYRQDPGLGLRLIYFSYDVKMKEKGDIPEGYSVSREKKERFSLILESASTNQTSMYLCASSFYFGQGRDTIYFGEGSWLTVV.

This clone was counted a single time. The chain links TRBV4-3 to TRBJ2-2; the D gene is possibly TRBD1 (6 bases). Trimming removed 9 bases at V and 3 bases at J, with 23 bases between. CDR3 length equals 17 residues. Germline V gene lookup returns CDR1 LGHNA and CDR2 YSLEER. The CDR3 coding sequence is TGCGCCAGAGAAGATATGGGGGCCCGGATCGACACCGGGGAGCTGTTTTTT. Protein product: CAREDMGARIDTGELFF.

V gene TRBV18 combines with J gene TRBJ2-3; 7 bases map to TRBD1. Germline lookup yields CDR1 KGHSH and CDR2 LQKENI. CDR3 length: 14 amino acids. V lost 10 bases and J lost 0; bases outside the gene matches: 7. The CDR3 DNA reads TGTGCCACCAACAGGGGCCAAAGCACAGATACGCAGTATTTT. Encoded protein: CATNRGQSTDTQYF.

This chain joins TRBV14 and TRBJ1-2; the match to TRBD1 covers 7 bases. Germline V lookup: CDR1 SGHDN, CDR2 FVKESK. The CDR3 length is 15 residues. J gave up 7 bases and V 3 bases, and 11 bases lay outside the gene matches. In DNA form, the CDR3 reads TGTGCCAGCAGCCAGACAGGGTCGGGTATGAGTGGCTACACCTTC. Protein product: CASSQTGSGMSGYTF.

There are many counts of this clone. V usage is TRBV18 and J usage is TRBJ2-3; TRBD1 might be the D (5 bases). The germline V gene has CDR1 KGHSH and CDR2 LQKENI. The CDR3 is 13 amino acids. Trimming left V 0 bases short and J 7 bases short, with 8 bases between. This CDR3 is CASSPPSGYTQYF. In nucleotides, the CDR3 is TGTGCCAGCTCACCACCCTCAGGGTATACGCAGTATTTT.

The V gene is TRBV30, the J gene TRBJ2-4; 9 positions agree with TRBD1. The ends lost 2 bases at V and 9 bases at J; junction bases unmatched: 5. In germline, CDR1 is GTSNPN, CDR2 SVGIG (reference sequence). This CDR3 has 13 residues. The CDR3 is CAWSRDREGIQYF. Written as DNA, the CDR3 is TGTGCCTGGAGTCGGGACAGGGAGGGCATTCAGTACTTC. The full variable domain, in which reference TRBV30 and TRBJ2-4 provide the parts outside the CDR3, is SQTIHQWPATLVQPVGSPLSLECTVEGTSNPNLYWYRQAAGRGLQLLFYSVGIGQISSEVPQNLSASRPQDRQFILSSKKLLLSDSGFYLCAWSRDREGIQYFGAGTRLSVL.

The chain links TRBV15 to TRBJ2-3, with TRBD2 identical over 8 bases. Trimming cost V 0 bases and J 1 base; bases outside gene matches: 6. Per germline, CDR1 LNHNV and CDR2 YYDKDF (reference sequence). The CDR3 runs 17 residues. The chain's CDR3 is CATSRDDSREGTDTQYF. Here the CDR3 DNA reads TGTGCCACCAGCAGAGACGATTCGCGGGAGGGCACAGATACGCAGTATTTT.

The CDR3 coding sequence is TGTGCCAGCAGCTCACGTCTAGCGGGGGGCACAGATACGCAGTATTTT. It translates to CASSSRLAGGTDTQYF. This sequence joins TRBV4-2 and TRBJ2-3; TRBD2 matches 10 bases. Trimming removed 5 bases from V and 1 base from J; junction bases left unmatched: 6. CDR3 length equals 16 residues. Germline CDR1 is LGHNA and CDR2 is YNFKEQ.

The chain is built from TRBV11-3 and TRBJ1-6, with unresolved D. The CDR3 has 13 residues. The V and J ends lost 0 bases and 10 bases respectively, with 7 bases between them. Germline CDR1 SGHNT, CDR2 YENEEA. CDR3 nucleotides: TGTGCCAGCAGCTTAGATCCTATCTCACCCCTCCACTTT. Its protein is CASSLDPISPLHF.

A note on this clone: Other DNA sequences in this specimen translate into the identical CDR3. This chain joins TRBV9 and TRBJ2-1, with 9 bases identical to TRBD2. The V and J ends lost 0 bases and 3 bases, in that order; junction bases with no gene match: 4. This CDR3 has 16 amino acids. Germline lookup yields CDR1 SGDLS and CDR2 YYNGEE. In nucleotides, the CDR3 is TGTGCCAGCAGCGTAGCCGGAGCGGGGGGCTACAATGAGCAGTTCTTC. Encoded protein: CASSVAGAGGYNEQFF.

V usage is TRBV28 and J usage is TRBJ1-5; unclear D gene. From germline, CDR1 is MDHEN and CDR2 SYDVKM. This CDR3 region has 15 residues. Deletions cut 5 bases from V and 8 bases from J, with 19 bases between. The CDR3 bases are TGTGCCAGCAGTAACCCGCAGGCCCAGCGGGAGCCCCAGCATTTT. As protein: CASSNPQAQREPQHF.

This CDR3 is CASSGGGEQFF. Here the CDR3 DNA reads TGTGCCAGCAGCGGGGGGGGTGAGCAGTTCTTC. The J gene is TRBJ2-1, the V gene TRBV27; 8 nucleotides align to TRBD2. The trim removed 6 bases at V and 9 bases at J, leaving 1 base unmatched. The CDR3 totals 11 residues. From germline, CDR1 is MNHEY and CDR2 SMNVEV (reference sequence).

The chain has TRBV11-2 and TRBJ2-5; D unclear. Germline V lookup: CDR1 SGHAT, CDR2 FQNNGV. Trimming removed 0 bases at V and 4 bases at J, with 6 bases between. This CDR3 region has 13 residues. CDR3 loop: CASSLERPETQYF. CDR3 bases: TGTGCCAGCAGCTTAGAGCGTCCAGAGACCCAGTACTTC.

The V gene is TRBV7-2, the J gene TRBJ2-3, with a possible D match to TRBD2 (5 bases). The germline V gene encodes CDR1 SGHTA and CDR2 FQGNSA. V was pared by 4 bases and J by 0 bases, with 17 bases between. CDR3 size: 17 residues. CDR3 nucleotide sequence: TGTGCCAGCAGCTCATCGAGGCTAGCACTTAGCACAGATACGCAGTATTTT. This translates into CASSSSRLALSTDTQYF.

This clone was recorded only once. The chain employs TRBV25-1 and TRBJ2-1; 7 nucleotides line up with TRBD2. There are 16 residues in the CDR3. The germline CDR1 and CDR2 sequences are MGHDK and SYGVNS. J gave up 3 bases and V 3 bases, and 8 bases lay outside the gene matches. CDR3 amino acids: CASSDLLADFYNEQFF. As DNA, the CDR3 is TGTGCCAGCAGTGATCTTCTAGCGGACTTCTACAATGAGCAGTTCTTC.

The V gene is TRBV27, the J gene TRBJ2-3; 8 bases agree with TRBD2. Losses at the gene ends were 6 bases for V and 4 bases for J; bases not matched to a gene: 6. The CDR3 is made up of 14 amino acids. CDR1 is MNHEY, CDR2 SMNVEV, per germline (reference sequence). CDR3 nucleotide sequence: TGTGCCAGCAGCTACGGACTAGCTTCAGATACGCAGTATTTT. This encodes CASSYGLASDTQYF.

The chain joins TRBV19 to TRBJ1-5, with no clear D. CDR3 length: 14 amino acids. V gave up 6 bases and J gave up 6 bases, with 15 bases separating them. In germline, CDR1 is LNHDA, CDR2 SQIVND (reference sequence). For the CDR3, the DNA is TGTGCCAGTAGCTACCCCCTATCAACTCAGCCCCAGCATTTT. Translating gives CASSYPLSTQPQHF.

This clone was observed a few times. The genes are TRBV2 and TRBJ1-6; D remains unclear. This CDR3 comprises 18 residues. Germline assignment: CDR1 SNHLY and CDR2 FYNNEI. V lost 6 bases, J lost 0 bases, and 18 bases lay in between. DNA of the CDR3: TGTGCCAGCAGCGCGTCCGACACCGGATCCTCCTATAATTCACCCCTCCACTTT. This encodes CASSASDTGSSYNSPLHF.

The chain has TRBV13 and TRBJ1-2, with TRBD1 matching over 7 bases. The V gene end was trimmed by 0 bases and the J gene end by 7 bases; junction bases not matched to a gene: 5. Germline values: CDR1 PRHDT, CDR2 FYEKMQ (reference sequence). The CDR3 is 14 residues long. CDR3 sequence reads: CASSLGRGPGGYTF. CDR3 nucleotides: TGTGCCAGCAGCTTAGGTAGGGGGCCGGGTGGCTACACCTTC.

The V and J genes are TRBV20-1 and TRBJ1-4; TRBD1 matches 7 bases. Per the germline V gene, CDR1 is DFQATT and CDR2 is SNEGSKA (reference sequence). The CDR3 contains 15 residues. V lost 3 bases and J lost 3; bases outside the gene matches: 7. CDR3 region: CSASVEGAANEKLFF. The CDR3 DNA is TGCAGTGCTAGTGTAGAGGGGGCGGCTAATGAAAAACTGTTTTTT.

This rearrangement joins TRBV19 to TRBJ2-3, with TRBD1 matching over 11 bases. V lost 6 bases, J lost 6 bases, and 5 bases stayed unmatched. CDR1 is LNHDA and CDR2 is SQIVND in the germline V gene (reference sequence). CDR3 size: 14 residues. The CDR3 here is CASSGQGATDTQYF. The CDR3 nucleotides are TGTGCCAGTAGCGGACAGGGGGCGACGGATACGCAGTATTTT.

The genes are TRBV27 and TRBJ2-3, with D possibly matching TRBD1 (6 bases). Germline assignment: CDR1 MNHEY and CDR2 SMNVEV (reference sequence). V shed 2 bases and J shed 3 bases, with 12 bases lying between them. This CDR3 spans 15 amino acids. The DNA for the CDR3 is TGTGCCAGCAGTTTACCCGGAACAGGGACAGATACGCAGTATTTT. Protein sequence: CASSLPGTGTDTQYF.

This clone was observed a handful of times. V and J are TRBV21-1 and TRBJ2-4; whether TRBD1, the table's D call, matches the DNA was not checked. TRBV21-1 is a pseudogene locus. The CDR3 consists of 16 residues. The CDR3 bases are TGTGCCAGCGGCCTTCCGGACAGGAGGGCCAAAAACATTCAGTACTTC. Translation gives CASGLPDRRAKNIQYF.

The V and J genes are TRBV5-1 and TRBJ2-2, with 13 bases aligning to TRBD2. V was clipped by 1 base and J by 10 bases; unmatched bases: 7. The germline CDR1 and CDR2 sequences are SGHRS and YFSETQ. The length of the CDR3 is 16 residues. CDR3 sequence reads: CASSLLELAGGPELFF. Here the CDR3 DNA reads TGCGCCAGCAGCTTGCTGGAACTAGCGGGAGGGCCGGAGCTGTTTTTT.

The chain has TRBV19 and TRBJ2-7; TRBD1 might be the D (5 bases). The CDR3 is 15 residues long. Germline V gene lookup returns CDR1 LNHDA and CDR2 SQIVND (reference sequence). The V and J ends lost 6 bases and 3 bases respectively, with 18 bases between them. The CDR3 nucleotides read TGTGCCAGTAGCAAAACAGGCCTCCCCTACTACGAGCAGTACTTC. It specifies CASSKTGLPYYEQYF.

In its sample, this clone was seen a few times. As DNA, the CDR3 is TGCAGCGTGATGACAACGGCGACTGGAAACACCATATATTTT. The encoded protein is CSVMTTATGNTIYF. V and J are TRBV29-1 and TRBJ1-3; D unresolved. The CDR3 length is 14 residues. The ends were cut back, 6 bases at V and 2 bases at J, with 14 bases in the middle. The germline gives CDR1 SQVTM, CDR2 ANQGSEA.